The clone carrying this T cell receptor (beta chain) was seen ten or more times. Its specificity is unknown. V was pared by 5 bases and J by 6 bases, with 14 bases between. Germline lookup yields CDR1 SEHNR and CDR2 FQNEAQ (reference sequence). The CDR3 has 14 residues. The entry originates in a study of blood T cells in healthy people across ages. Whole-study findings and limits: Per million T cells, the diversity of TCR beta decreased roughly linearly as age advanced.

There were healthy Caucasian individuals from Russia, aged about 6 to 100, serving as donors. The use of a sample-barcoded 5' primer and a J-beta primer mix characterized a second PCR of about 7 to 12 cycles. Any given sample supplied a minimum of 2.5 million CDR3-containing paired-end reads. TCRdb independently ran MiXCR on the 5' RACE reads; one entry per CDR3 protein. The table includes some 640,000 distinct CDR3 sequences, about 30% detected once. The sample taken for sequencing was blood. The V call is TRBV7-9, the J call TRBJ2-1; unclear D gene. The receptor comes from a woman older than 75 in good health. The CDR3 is CASSTSAGSNEQFF. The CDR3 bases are TGTGCCAGCAGCACGTCCGCCGGAAGCAATGAGCAGTTCTTC.